This is a list of T cell receptor beta chains from one sample in a study of patients and donors after allogeneic stem cell transplantation. Each CDR3 protein is one row after TCRdb ran MiXCR on the RT-PCR reads. The table records about a million distinct CDR3 sequences, roughly 18% of them present only once. Material for sequencing was blood, either unsorted or a sorted T cell fraction (not recorded which). Receptor source: a human donor who was either an allogeneic HSCT recipient or a stem cell or donor lymphocyte infusion donor (not recorded which). It is not recorded whose cells these are; they may come from a transplant donor. Each CDR3 is given with its conserved first and last residue. D genes are given only for firm matches. Size tells how often a clone was seen (once, few, many) or the class of an expanded clone, and some rows leave it out.

d_gene | abundance | j_gene | v_gene | CDR3aa | CDR3nt
NA | few | TRBJ2-1 | TRBV7-3 | CASSLRPRNEQFF | TGTGCCAGCAGCTTACGTCCCAGGAATGAGCAGTTCTTC
TRBD2 | few | TRBJ2-5 | TRBV20-1 | CSARGTSGLGTQYF | TGCAGTGCTAGGGGGACTAGCGGCCTAGGTACCCAGTACTTC
NA | NA | TRBJ2-5 | TRBV5-1 | CASSLVGEGWETQYF | TGCGCCAGCAGCTTGGTGGGAGAGGGCTGGGAGACCCAGTACTTC
NA | NA | TRBJ1-2 | TRBV30 | CAWISGGGGDGYTF | TGTGCCTGGATCTCCGGGGGCGGAGGAGATGGCTACACCTTC
TRBD2 | few | TRBJ2-1 | TRBV4-2 | CASSRNFPGLAGDNEQFF | TGTGCCAGCAGCCGAAATTTTCCGGGACTAGCGGGAGACAATGAGCAGTTCTTC
TRBD1 | few | TRBJ1-3 | TRBV20-1 | CSAVDRVENTIYF | TGCAGTGCTGTCGACAGGGTGGAAAACACCATATATTTT
NA | few | TRBJ1-1 | TRBV24-1 | CATSDSGSPGTEAFF | TGTGCCACCAGTGATAGCGGGAGCCCGGGAACTGAAGCTTTCTTT
NA | NA | TRBJ2-7 | TRBV6-2/TRBV6-3 | CAIMTGRLSGVYEQYF | TGTGCCATAATGACGGGGCGTCTGTCCGGCGTCTACGAGCAGTACTTC
NA | few | TRBJ1-4 | TRBV4-3 | CASSGRDEKLFF | TGCGCCAGCAGCGGACGGGATGAAAAACTGTTTTTT
TRBD1 | few | TRBJ2-7 | TRBV27 | CASSSRQGFYEQYF | TGTGCCAGCAGTTCCCGACAGGGGTTCTACGAGCAGTACTTC
NA | NA | TRBJ1-1 | TRBV5-1 | CASSLDEGMNTEAFF | TGCGCCAGCAGCTTGGACGAGGGGATGAACACTGAAGCTTTCTTT
NA | NA | TRBJ1-6 | TRBV20-1 | CSARDRGQPLVFTSPLHF | TGCAGTGCTAGAGATCGAGGCCAGCCGCTCGTTTTTACTTCACCCCTCCACTTT
TRBD2 | NA | TRBJ2-7 | TRBV15 | CATSRALAASYEQYF | TGTGCCACCAGCAGAGCCCTAGCGGCCTCCTACGAGCAGTACTTC
TRBD2 | many | TRBJ2-3 | TRBV12-3/TRBV12-4 | CASSLLAGTDTQYF | TGTGCCAGCAGTTTACTAGCGGGAACAGATACGCAGTATTTT
TRBD2 | NA | TRBJ2-1 | TRBV5-1 | CASSPPLAGDYNEQFF | TGCGCCAGCAGCCCCCCACTAGCGGGGGACTACAATGAGCAGTTCTTC
NA | many | TRBJ1-1 | TRBV29-1 | CSVERGTAEAFF | TGCAGCGTTGAGAGGGGGACCGCTGAAGCTTTCTTT
NA | NA | TRBJ1-2 | TRBV3-1 | CASSQDSGRGYTF | TGTGCCAGCAGCCAAGATTCAGGGCGCGGCTACACCTTC
NA | many | TRBJ1-1 | TRBV4-2 | CASSQGTGANTEAFF | TGTGCCAGCAGCCAAGGAACAGGAGCGAACACTGAAGCTTTCTTT
NA | many | TRBJ1-2 | TRBV5-1 | CASSHFTGTGPNYGYTF | TGCGCCAGCAGCCATTTTACAGGGACGGGGCCTAACTATGGCTACACCTTC
TRBD2 | NA | TRBJ2-1 | TRBV29-1 | CSVDLGGLAGAYGNEQFF | TGCAGCGTTGACTTAGGAGGACTAGCGGGAGCTTACGGCAATGAGCAGTTCTTC
NA | NA | TRBJ1-1 | TRBV27 | CASSLSRRVDGVAFF | TGTGCCAGCAGTTTATCTAGGCGGGTCGACGGTGTAGCTTTCTTT
TRBD2 | NA | TRBJ2-7 | TRBV7-2 | CASSKYSGGGSYEQYF | TGTGCCAGCAGCAAATATAGCGGGGGAGGATCATACGAGCAGTACTTC